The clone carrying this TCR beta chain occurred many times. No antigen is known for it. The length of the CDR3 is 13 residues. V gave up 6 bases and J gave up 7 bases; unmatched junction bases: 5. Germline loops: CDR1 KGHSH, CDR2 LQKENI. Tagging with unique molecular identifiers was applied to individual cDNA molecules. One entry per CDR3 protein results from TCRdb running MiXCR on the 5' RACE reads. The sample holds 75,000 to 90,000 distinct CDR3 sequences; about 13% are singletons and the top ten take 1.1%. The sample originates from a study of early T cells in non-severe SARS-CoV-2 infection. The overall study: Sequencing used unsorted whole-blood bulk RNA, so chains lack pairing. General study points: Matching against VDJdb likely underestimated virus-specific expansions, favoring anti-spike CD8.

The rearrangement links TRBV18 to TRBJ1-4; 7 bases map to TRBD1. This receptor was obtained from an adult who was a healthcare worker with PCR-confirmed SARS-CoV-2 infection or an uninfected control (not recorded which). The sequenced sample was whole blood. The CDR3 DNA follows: TGTGCCAGCTCCCCGGGGACAGCTGAAAAACTGTTTTTT. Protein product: CASSPGTAEKLFF.